Presented here are 16 T cell receptor beta chains from one specimen sequenced in a study of immune evolution from preneoplasia to lung adenocarcinoma. Libraries were prepared by immunoSEQ multiplex PCR; TCRdb keeps only in-frame clonotypes and omits some of them. Of some 7,500 clones in the sample, approximately 86% are singletons; the top ten hold less than 2.5%. Sequencing was done on a sample of FFPE minimally invasive lung adenocarcinoma tissue. The origin of the receptors is a person of 80 years or more with lung adenocarcinoma.

V gene TRBV28 combines with J gene TRBJ2-2, with TRBD2 matching over 8 bases. CDR1 and CDR2 from the germline V gene are MDHEN and SYDVKM. This CDR3 is built from 16 residues. Losses at the gene ends were 4 bases for V and 1 base for J; bases not matched to a gene: 5. CDR3 bases: TGTGCCAGCAGTTCCAGCGGGAGAGGGAACACCGGGGAGCTGTTTTTT. This encodes CASSSSGRGNTGELFF.

The chain employs TRBV2 and TRBJ2-3; D is uncertain. Trimming shortened V by 3 bases and J by 1 base, and 11 bases separated the two germline ends. The CDR3 has 15 residues. Germline CDR1 and CDR2: SNHLY and FYNNEI. CDR3 amino acids: CASSEDATGTDTQYF. The DNA of the CDR3 is TGTGCCAGCAGTGAGGACGCCACGGGCACAGATACGCAGTATTTT. The full variable domain, rest sourced from reference TRBV2 and TRBJ2-3, is EPEVTQTPSHQVTQMGQEVILRCVPISNHLYFYWYRQILGQKVEFLVSFYNNEISEKSEIFDDQFSVERPDGSNFTLKIRSTKLEDSAMYFCASSEDATGTDTQYFGPGTRLTVL.

The V and J genes are TRBV19 and TRBJ1-4, with D perhaps matching TRBD1 (5 bases). The length of the CDR3 is 14 residues. V lost 4 bases and J lost 4, with 10 bases in between. CDR1 and CDR2 (germline): LNHDA, SQIVND (reference sequence). The CDR3 loop is CASSNGAYNEKLFF. CDR3 DNA: TGTGCCAGTAGTAACGGGGCCTATAATGAAAAACTGTTTTTT. The whole variable domain, remainder taken from reference TRBV19 and TRBJ1-4, is DGGITQSPKYLFRKEGQNVTLSCEQNLNHDAMYWYRQDPGQGLRLIYYSQIVNDFQKGDIAEGYSVSREKKESFPLTVTSAQKNPTAFYLCASSNGAYNEKLFFGSGTQLSVL.

The rearrangement joins TRBV7-2 to TRBJ2-3, with D possibly matching TRBD2 (6 bases). V was pared by 8 bases and J by 6 bases, with 15 bases between. Germline CDR1 reads SGHTA; CDR2 reads FQGNSA. This CDR3 has 13 amino acids. DNA of the CDR3: TGTGCCAGCGGCAGAACCGGGGGTGATACGCAGTATTTT. Translation gives CASGRTGGDTQYF.

CDR3 in amino acids: CASSLGYSGNTIYF. The CDR3 coding sequence is TGCGCCAGCAGCTTGGGCTACTCTGGAAACACCATATATTTT. This sequence joins TRBV5-1 and TRBJ1-3; D unresolved. The CDR3 runs to 14 residues. CDR1 and CDR2 from the germline V gene are SGHRS and YFSETQ. The ends were cut back, 0 bases at V and 0 bases at J, with 4 bases in the middle.

This chain joins TRBV5-1 and TRBJ1-4; 7 bases are a match to TRBD1. Germline values: CDR1 SGHRS, CDR2 YFSETQ. The CDR3 totals 14 residues. The V and J ends lost 0 bases and 10 bases, in that order; junction bases with no gene match: 6. DNA for the CDR3: TGCGCCAGCAGCTTGGATTCAGGGGGTGGAAAACTGTTTTTT. Encoded protein: CASSLDSGGGKLFF.

The V call is TRBV30, the J call TRBJ2-2, with 7 bases matching TRBD2. The J segment lost 5 bases and the V segment lost 3 bases, leaving 3 bases of the junction unmatched. The CDR3 has 13 amino acids. CDR1 and CDR2 from the germline V gene are GTSNPN and SVGIG (reference sequence). Here the CDR3 reads CAWRGGGTGELFF. Written as DNA, the CDR3 is TGTGCCTGGAGAGGCGGGGGTACCGGGGAGCTGTTTTTT.

As regards this clone: The junction departs from the called germline gene at one end, perhaps through a read error. Other DNA sequences in the sample encode the same CDR3. The chain couples TRBV6-6 to TRBJ1-1; unclear D gene. The CDR3 is 14 residues long. Per germline, CDR1 MNHNY and CDR2 SVGAGI (reference sequence). CDR3 nucleotides: TGTGCCAGCAGTTACTCCGACATGAATACTGAAGCTTTCTTT. Translation gives CASSYSDMNTEAFF.

This rearrangement joins TRBV10-3 to TRBJ2-3; 7 nucleotides agree with TRBD1. The CDR3 totals 14 residues. Germline V gene data show CDR1 as ENHRY and CDR2 as SYGVKD. Germline trimming cut 2 bases from V and 2 bases from J; bases unmatched to any gene: 1. The CDR3 is CAISEGQATDTQYF. CDR3 nucleotides: TGTGCCATCAGTGAGGGACAGGCCACAGATACGCAGTATTTT.

This chain links TRBV28 with TRBJ2-1; D is possibly TRBD2 (5 bases). V lost 5 bases to trimming and J lost 8 bases, with 19 bases between them. The CDR3 sequence is 15 residues long. CDR1 is MDHEN, CDR2 SYDVKM, per germline. The DNA for the CDR3 is TGTGCCAGCAGTCCTCCCTTAGCGCACGTGGATGAGCAGTTCTTC. Translating it yields CASSPPLAHVDEQFF.

The chain carries TRBV27 and TRBJ2-1; D remains unclear. The V gene's germline CDR1 is MNHEY and CDR2 SMNVEV (reference sequence). The CDR3 contains 14 residues. Trimming cost V 5 bases and J 6 bases, with 14 bases left between them. CDR3 protein: CASSPYDAINEQFF. DNA of the CDR3: TGTGCCAGCAGTCCATACGATGCTATCAATGAGCAGTTCTTC.

The V gene is TRBV19, the J gene TRBJ2-6; no clear D gene. From germline, CDR1 is LNHDA and CDR2 SQIVND (reference sequence). Trimming left V 7 bases short and J 0 bases short, with 16 bases between. The CDR3 extends over 17 amino acids. DNA for the CDR3: TGTGCCAGTACCCAGAGGCCCCCTGGCTCTGGGGCCAACGTCCTGACTTTC. Translating gives CASTQRPPGSGANVLTF.

The V call is TRBV19, the J call TRBJ2-3; 9 bases fit TRBD2. Germline V gene lookup returns CDR1 LNHDA and CDR2 SQIVND (reference sequence). V gave up 5 bases and J gave up 1 base; unmatched junction bases: 7. The CDR3 sequence is 16 residues long. The CDR3 DNA sequence: TGTGCCAGTAGTTCCATTAAGCGGGGGGGCACAGATACGCAGTATTTT. Protein sequence: CASSSIKRGGTDTQYF.

The chain has TRBV4-1 and TRBJ1-2, with D tentatively TRBD1 (5 bases). V lost 1 base and J lost 2, with 11 bases in between. This CDR3 region has 15 residues. Germline V CDR1 and CDR2: MGHRA, YSYEKL. The CDR3 region is CASSQGAGTNYGYTF. CDR3 sequence (DNA): TGCGCCAGCAGCCAAGGAGCCGGGACGAACTATGGCTACACCTTC.

CDR3 coding DNA: TGTGCCAGCAGCTTTACAGGGCCGAGCACAGATACGCAGTATTTT. Amino acids: CASSFTGPSTDTQYF. The chain is built from TRBV28 and TRBJ2-3, with D maybe TRBD1 (6 bases). Trimming removed 6 bases at V and 0 bases at J, with 13 bases between. Per germline, CDR1 MDHEN and CDR2 SYDVKM. This CDR3 has 15 amino acids.

This clone was observed a handful of times. This sequence joins TRBV11-3 and TRBJ2-3, with D possibly being TRBD2 (6 bases). Deletions cut 0 bases from V and 4 bases from J, with 11 bases between. The length of the CDR3 is 15 residues. Germline CDR1 and CDR2: SGHNT and YENEEA. The CDR3 coding sequence is TGTGCCAGCAGCTTAGATGGGACTTCATCAGATACGCAGTATTTT. Translation: CASSLDGTSSDTQYF.